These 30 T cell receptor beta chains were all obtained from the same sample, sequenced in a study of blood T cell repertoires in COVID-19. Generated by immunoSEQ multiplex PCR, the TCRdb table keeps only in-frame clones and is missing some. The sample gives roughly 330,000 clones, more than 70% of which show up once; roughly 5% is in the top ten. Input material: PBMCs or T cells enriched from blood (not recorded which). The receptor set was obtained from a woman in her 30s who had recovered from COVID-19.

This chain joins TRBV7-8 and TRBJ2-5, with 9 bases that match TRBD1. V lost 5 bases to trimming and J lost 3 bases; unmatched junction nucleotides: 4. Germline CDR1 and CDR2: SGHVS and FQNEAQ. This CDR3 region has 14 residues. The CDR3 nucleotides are TGTGCCAGCAGCCCCTGGACAGGGGAAGAGACCCAGTACTTC. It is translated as CASSPWTGEETQYF. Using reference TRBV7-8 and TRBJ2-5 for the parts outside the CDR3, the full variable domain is GAGVSQSPRYKVAKRGQDVALRCDPISGHVSLFWYQQALGQGPEFLTYFQNEAQLDKSGLPSDRFFAERPEGSVSTLKIQRTQQEDSAVYLCASSPWTGEETQYFGPGTRLLVL.

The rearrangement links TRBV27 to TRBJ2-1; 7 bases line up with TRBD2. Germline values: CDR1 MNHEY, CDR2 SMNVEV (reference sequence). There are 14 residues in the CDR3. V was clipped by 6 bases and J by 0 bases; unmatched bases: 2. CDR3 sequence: CASRIAGSYNEQFF. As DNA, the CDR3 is TGTGCCAGCAGGATAGCGGGCTCCTACAATGAGCAGTTCTTC.

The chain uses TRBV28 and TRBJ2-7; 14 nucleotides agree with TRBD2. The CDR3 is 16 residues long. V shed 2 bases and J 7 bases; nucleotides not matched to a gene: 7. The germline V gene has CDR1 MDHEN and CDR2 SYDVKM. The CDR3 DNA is TGTGCCAGCAGTTTAGTGAGGACTAGCGGGGGGTTGGAGCAGTACTTC. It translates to CASSLVRTSGGLEQYF.

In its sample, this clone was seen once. The CDR3 coding sequence is TGTGCCAGCAGTTCTGGCAGGGGGCCGGGGGGATCCTACGAGCAGTACTTC. Its protein is CASSSGRGPGGSYEQYF. The V gene is TRBV27, the J gene TRBJ2-7; D perhaps matches TRBD1 (8 bases). CDR1 and CDR2 (germline): MNHEY, SMNVEV (reference sequence). This CDR3 has 17 residues. Trimming removed 4 bases from V and 1 base from J, with 20 bases in between.

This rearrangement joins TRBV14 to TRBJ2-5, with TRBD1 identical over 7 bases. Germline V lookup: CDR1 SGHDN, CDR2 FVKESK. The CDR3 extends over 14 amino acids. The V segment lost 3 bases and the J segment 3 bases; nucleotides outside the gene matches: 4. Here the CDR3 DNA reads TGTGCCAGCAGCCATCCCGGGACAGAAGAGACCCAGTACTTC. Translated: CASSHPGTEETQYF.

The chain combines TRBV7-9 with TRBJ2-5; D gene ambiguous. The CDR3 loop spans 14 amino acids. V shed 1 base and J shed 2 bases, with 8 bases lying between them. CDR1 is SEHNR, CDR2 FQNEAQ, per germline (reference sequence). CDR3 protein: CASSLDPRQETQYF. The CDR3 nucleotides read TGTGCCAGCAGCTTAGATCCCAGACAAGAGACCCAGTACTTC.

The DNA of the CDR3 is TGTGCCAGCAGCCAGGTCAAGACAGGCTTACACACTGAAGCTTTCTTT. It translates to CASSQVKTGLHTEAFF. The chain recombines TRBV11-2 with TRBJ1-1; D may be TRBD1 (6 bases). The V gene lost 5 bases and the J gene lost 3 bases, with 19 bases spanning the gap. The CDR3 covers 16 residues. Germline lookup yields CDR1 SGHAT and CDR2 FQNNGV.

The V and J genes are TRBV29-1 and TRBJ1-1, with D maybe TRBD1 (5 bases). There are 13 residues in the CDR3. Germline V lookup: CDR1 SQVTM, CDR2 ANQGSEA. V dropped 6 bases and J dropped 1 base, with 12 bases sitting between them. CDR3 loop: CSVGGGGNTEAFF. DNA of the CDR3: TGCAGCGTCGGAGGCGGGGGGAACACTGAAGCTTTCTTT. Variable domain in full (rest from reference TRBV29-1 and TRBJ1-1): SAVISQKPSRDICQRGTSLTIQCQVDSQVTMMFWYRQQPGQSLTLIATANQGSEATYESGFVIDKFPISRPNLTFSTLTVSNMSPEDSSIYLCSVGGGGNTEAFFGQGTRLTVV.

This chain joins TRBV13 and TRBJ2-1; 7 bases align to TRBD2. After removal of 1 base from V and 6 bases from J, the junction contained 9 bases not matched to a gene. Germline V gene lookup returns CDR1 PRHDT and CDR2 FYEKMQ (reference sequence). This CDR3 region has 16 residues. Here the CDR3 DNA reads TGTGCCAGCAGCTTAGTGCGCGGGGGAGTGATCAATGAGCAGTTCTTC. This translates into CASSLVRGGVINEQFF.

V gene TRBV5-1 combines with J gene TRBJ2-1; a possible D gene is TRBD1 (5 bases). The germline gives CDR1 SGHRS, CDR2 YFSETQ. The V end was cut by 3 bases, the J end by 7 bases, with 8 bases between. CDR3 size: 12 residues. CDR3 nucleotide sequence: TGCGCCAGCAGCTGGGGCGGAAATGAGCAGTTCTTC. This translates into CASSWGGNEQFF.

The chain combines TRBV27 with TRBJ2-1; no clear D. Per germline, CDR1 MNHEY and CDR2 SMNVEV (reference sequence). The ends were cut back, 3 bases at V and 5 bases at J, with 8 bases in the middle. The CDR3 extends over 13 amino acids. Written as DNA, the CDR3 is TGTGCCAGCAGTTTTTCCAGAAACAATGAGCAGTTCTTC. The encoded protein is CASSFSRNNEQFF.

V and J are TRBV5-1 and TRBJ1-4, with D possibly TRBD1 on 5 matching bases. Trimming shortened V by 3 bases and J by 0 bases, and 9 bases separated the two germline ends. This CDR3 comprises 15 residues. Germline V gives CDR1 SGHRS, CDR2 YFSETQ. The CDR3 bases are TGCGCCAGCAGCTCGCAGGGATCAACTAATGAAAAACTGTTTTTT. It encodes CASSSQGSTNEKLFF.

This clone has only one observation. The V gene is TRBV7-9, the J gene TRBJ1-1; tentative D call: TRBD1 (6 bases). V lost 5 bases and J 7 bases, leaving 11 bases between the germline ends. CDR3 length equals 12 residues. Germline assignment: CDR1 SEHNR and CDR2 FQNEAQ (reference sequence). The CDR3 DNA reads TGTGCCAGCAGCCAAACACAGGGTGAAGCTTTCTTT. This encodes CASSQTQGEAFF. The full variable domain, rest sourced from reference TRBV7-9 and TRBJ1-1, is DTGVSQNPRHKITKRGQNVTFRCDPISEHNRLYWYRQTLGQGPEFLTYFQNEAQLEKSRLLSDRFSAERPKGSFSTLEIQRTEQGDSAMYLCASSQTQGEAFFGQGTRLTVV.

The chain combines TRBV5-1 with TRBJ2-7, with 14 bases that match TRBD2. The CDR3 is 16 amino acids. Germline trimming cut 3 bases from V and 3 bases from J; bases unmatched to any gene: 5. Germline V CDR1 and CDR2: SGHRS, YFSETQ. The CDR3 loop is CASSSKTSGGDYEQYF. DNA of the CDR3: TGCGCCAGCAGCTCCAAGACTAGCGGGGGGGACTACGAGCAGTACTTC.

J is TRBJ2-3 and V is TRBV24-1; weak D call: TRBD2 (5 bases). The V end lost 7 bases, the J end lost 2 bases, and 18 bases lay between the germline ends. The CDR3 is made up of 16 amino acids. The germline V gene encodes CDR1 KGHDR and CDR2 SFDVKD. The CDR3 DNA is TGTGCCACCAGCGGCCGAAGCGGATGGAACACAGATACGCAGTATTTT. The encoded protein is CATSGRSGWNTDTQYF.

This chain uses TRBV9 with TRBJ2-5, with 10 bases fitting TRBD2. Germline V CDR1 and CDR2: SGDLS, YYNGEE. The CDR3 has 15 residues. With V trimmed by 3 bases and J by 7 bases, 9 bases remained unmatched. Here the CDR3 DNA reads TGTGCCAGCAGCGGGATTAGCGGGGGGATGGTGACCCAGTACTTC. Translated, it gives CASSGISGGMVTQYF.

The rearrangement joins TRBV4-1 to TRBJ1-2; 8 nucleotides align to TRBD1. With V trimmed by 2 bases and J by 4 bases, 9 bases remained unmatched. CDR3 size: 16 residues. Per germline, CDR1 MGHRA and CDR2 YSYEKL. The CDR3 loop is CASSQTGQGPAYGYTF. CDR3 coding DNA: TGCGCCAGCAGCCAAACTGGACAGGGCCCCGCCTATGGCTACACCTTC.

CDR3 residues: CSVGGDTSTNEKLFF. For the CDR3, the DNA is TGCAGCGTGGGGGGGGACACCTCAACTAATGAAAAACTGTTTTTT. The V call is TRBV29-1, the J call TRBJ1-4; D might be TRBD1 (6 bases). Germline CDR1 SQVTM, CDR2 ANQGSEA. There are 15 residues in the CDR3. V shed 6 bases and J shed 0 bases, with 14 bases lying between them.

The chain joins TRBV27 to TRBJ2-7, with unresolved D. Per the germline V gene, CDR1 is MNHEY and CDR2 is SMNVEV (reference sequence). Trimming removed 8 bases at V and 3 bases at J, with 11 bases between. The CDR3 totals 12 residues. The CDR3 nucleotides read TGTGCCAGCGGAGCTGGCAGCTACGAGCAGTACTTC. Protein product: CASGAGSYEQYF.

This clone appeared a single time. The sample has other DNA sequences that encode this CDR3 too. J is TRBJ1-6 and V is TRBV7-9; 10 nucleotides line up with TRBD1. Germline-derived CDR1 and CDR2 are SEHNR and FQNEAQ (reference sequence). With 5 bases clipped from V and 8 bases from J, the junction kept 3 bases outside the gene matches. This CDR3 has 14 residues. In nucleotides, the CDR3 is TGTGCCAGCAGCCGACAGGGGGCCGATTCACCCCTCCACTTT. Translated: CASSRQGADSPLHF.

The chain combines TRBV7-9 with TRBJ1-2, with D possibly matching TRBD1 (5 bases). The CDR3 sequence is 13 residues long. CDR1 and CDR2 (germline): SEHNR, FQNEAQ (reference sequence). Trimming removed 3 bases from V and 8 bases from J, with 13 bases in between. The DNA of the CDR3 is TGTGCCAGCAGCTTGTCAGGGCCCAACGGCTACACCTTC. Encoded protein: CASSLSGPNGYTF.

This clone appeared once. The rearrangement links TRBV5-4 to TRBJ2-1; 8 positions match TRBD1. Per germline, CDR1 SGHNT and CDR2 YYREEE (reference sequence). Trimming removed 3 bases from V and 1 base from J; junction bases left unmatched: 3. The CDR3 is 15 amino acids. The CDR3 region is CASSSGQGSYNEQFF. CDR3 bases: TGTGCCAGCAGCTCTGGACAGGGATCCTACAATGAGCAGTTCTTC.

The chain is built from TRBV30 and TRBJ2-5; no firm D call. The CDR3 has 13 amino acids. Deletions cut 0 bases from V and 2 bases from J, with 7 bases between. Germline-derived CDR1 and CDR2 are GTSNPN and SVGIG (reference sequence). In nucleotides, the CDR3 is TGTGCCTGGAGTGTTCAACTTCAAGAGACCCAGTACTTC. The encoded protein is CAWSVQLQETQYF.

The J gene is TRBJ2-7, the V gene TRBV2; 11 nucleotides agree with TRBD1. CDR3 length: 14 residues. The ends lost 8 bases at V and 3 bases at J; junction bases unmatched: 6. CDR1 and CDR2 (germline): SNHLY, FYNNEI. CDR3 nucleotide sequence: TGTGCCAGCTGGGGACAGGGGGTCGGCTACGAGCAGTACTTC. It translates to CASWGQGVGYEQYF. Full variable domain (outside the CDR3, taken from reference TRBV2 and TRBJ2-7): EPEVTQTPSHQVTQMGQEVILRCVPISNHLYFYWYRQILGQKVEFLVSFYNNEISEKSEIFDDQFSVERPDGSNFTLKIRSTKLEDSAMYFCASWGQGVGYEQYFGPGTRLTVT.

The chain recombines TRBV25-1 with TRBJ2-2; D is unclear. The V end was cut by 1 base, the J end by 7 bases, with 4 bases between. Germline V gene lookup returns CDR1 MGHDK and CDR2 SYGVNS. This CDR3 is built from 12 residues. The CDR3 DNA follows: TGTGCCAGCAGTGAATCCGGCGGGGAGCTGTTTTTT. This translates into CASSESGGELFF.

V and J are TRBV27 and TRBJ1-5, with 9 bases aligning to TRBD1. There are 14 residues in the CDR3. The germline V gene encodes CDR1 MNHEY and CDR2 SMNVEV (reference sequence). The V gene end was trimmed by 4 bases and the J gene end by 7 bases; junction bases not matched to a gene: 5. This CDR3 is CASSSWGQGQPQHF. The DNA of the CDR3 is TGTGCCAGCAGTTCATGGGGACAGGGCCAGCCCCAGCATTTT.

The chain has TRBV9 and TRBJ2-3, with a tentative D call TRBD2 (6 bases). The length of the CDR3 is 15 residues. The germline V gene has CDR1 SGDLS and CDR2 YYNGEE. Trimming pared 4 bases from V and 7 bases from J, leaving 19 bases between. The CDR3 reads CASSLRPGLLYTQYF. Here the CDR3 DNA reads TGTGCCAGCAGCCTTCGGCCGGGACTCCTTTATACGCAGTATTTT.

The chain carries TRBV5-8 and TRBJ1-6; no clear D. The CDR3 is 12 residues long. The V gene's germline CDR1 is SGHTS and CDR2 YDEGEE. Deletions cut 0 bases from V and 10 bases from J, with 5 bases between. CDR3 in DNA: TGTGCCAGCAGCTTGGCGTTCTCACCCCTCCACTTT. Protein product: CASSLAFSPLHF.

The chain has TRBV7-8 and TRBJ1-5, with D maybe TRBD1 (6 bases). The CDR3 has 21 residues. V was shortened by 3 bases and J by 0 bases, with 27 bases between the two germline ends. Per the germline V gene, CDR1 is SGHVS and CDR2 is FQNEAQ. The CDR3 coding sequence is TGTGCCAGCAGCTTTGTCTTTACAGGGCCCCACGAAGAAATTAGCAATCAGCCCCAGCATTTT. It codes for CASSFVFTGPHEEISNQPQHF.

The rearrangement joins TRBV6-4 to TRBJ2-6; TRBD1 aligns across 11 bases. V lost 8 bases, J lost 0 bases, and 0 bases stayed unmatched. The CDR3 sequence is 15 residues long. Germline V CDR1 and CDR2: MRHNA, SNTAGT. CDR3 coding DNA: TGTGCCAGCGGGACAGGGGGCTCTGGGGCCAACGTCCTGACTTTC. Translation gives CASGTGGSGANVLTF.